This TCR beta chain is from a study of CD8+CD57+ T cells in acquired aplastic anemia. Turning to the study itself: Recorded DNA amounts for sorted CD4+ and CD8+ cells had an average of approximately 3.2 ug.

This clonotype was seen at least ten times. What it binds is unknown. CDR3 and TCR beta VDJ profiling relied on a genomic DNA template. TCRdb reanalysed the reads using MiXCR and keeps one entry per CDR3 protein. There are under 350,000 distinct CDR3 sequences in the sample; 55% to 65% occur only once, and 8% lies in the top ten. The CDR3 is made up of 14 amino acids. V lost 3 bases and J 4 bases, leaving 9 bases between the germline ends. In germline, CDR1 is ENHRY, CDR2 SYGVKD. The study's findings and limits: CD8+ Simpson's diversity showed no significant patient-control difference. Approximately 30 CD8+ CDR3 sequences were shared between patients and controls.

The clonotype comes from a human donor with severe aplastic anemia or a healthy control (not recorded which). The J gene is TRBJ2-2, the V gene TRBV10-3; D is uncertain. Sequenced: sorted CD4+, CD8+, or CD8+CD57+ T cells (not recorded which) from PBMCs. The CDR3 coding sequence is TGTGCCATCAGTGATGGAGATACCACCGGGGAGCTGTTTTTT. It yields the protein CAISDGDTTGELFF.